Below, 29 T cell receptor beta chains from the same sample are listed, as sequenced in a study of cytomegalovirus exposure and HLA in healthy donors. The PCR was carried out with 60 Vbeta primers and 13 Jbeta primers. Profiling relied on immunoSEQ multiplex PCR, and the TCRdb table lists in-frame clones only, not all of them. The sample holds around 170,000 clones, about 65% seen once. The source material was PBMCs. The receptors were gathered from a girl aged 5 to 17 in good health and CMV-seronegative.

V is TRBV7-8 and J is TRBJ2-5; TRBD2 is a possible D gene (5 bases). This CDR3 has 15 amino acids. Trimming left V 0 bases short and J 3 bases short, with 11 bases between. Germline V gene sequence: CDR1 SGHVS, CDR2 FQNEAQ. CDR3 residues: CASSLAIRGKETQYF. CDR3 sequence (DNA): TGTGCCAGCAGCTTAGCGATTCGGGGTAAAGAGACCCAGTACTTC.

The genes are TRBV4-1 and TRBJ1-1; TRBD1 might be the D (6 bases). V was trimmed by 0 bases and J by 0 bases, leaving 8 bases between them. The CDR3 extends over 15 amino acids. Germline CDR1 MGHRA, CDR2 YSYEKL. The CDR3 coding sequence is TGCGCCAGCAGCCAAGAGTCAGGGGTGAACACTGAAGCTTTCTTT. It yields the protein CASSQESGVNTEAFF.

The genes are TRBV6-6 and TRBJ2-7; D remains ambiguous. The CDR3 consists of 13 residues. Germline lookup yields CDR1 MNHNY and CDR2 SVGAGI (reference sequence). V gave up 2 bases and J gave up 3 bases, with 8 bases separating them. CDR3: CASSYGGLYEQYF. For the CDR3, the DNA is TGTGCCAGCAGTTACGGCGGTCTCTACGAGCAGTACTTC.

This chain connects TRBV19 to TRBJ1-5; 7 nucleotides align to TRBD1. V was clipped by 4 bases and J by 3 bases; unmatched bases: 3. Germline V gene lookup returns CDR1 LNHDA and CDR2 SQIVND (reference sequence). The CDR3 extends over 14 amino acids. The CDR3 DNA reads TGTGCCAGTAGTACAGGGGGACACAATCAGCCCCAGCATTTT. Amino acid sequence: CASSTGGHNQPQHF.

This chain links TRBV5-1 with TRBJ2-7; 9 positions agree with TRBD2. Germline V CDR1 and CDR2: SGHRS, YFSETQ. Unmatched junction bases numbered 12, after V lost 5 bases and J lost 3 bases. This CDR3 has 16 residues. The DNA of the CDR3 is TGCGCCAGCAGTGAGGATATAGCGGGGGTAAACTACGAGCAGTACTTC. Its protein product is CASSEDIAGVNYEQYF.

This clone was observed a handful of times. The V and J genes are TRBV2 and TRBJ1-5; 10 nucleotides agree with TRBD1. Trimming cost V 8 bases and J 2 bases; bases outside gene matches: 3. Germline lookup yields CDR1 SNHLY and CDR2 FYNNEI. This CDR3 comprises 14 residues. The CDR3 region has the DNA TGTGCCAGCCGACAGGGGGCCCGCAATCAGCCCCAGCATTTT. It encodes CASRQGARNQPQHF.

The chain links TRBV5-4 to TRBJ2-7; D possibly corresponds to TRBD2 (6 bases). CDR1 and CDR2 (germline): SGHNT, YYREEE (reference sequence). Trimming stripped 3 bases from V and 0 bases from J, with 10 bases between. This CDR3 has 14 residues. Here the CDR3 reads CASSSGESSYEQYF. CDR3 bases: TGTGCCAGCAGCTCGGGGGAGAGCTCCTACGAGCAGTACTTC.

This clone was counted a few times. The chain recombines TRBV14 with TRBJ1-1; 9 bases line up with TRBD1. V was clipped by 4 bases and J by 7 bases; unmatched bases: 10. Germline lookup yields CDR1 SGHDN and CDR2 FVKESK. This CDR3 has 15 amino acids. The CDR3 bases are TGTGCCAGCAGCCCATACCGGACAGGGGCCAATGAAGCTTTCTTT. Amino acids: CASSPYRTGANEAFF.

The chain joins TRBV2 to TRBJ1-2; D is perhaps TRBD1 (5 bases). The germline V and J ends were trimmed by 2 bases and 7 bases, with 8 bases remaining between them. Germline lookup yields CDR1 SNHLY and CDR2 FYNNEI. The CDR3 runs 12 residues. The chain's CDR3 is CASSETGGGYTF. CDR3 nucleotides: TGTGCCAGCAGTGAAACGGGGGGTGGCTACACCTTC.

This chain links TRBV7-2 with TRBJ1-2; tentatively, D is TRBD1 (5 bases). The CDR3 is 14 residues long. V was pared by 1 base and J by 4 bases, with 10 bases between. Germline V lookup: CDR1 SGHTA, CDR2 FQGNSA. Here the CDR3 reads CASSLEVTAYGYTF. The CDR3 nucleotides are TGTGCCAGCAGCTTAGAGGTGACAGCCTATGGCTACACCTTC.

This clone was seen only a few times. The DNA of the CDR3 is TGCGCCAGCAGCTTGGACACTATCCAAGAGACCCAGTACTTC. Translating it yields CASSLDTIQETQYF. The chain recombines TRBV5-1 with TRBJ2-5; the D is unclear. V was cut by 0 bases and J by 1 base, with 7 bases left in between. Looked up from germline, CDR1 is SGHRS and CDR2 is YFSETQ. The length of the CDR3 is 14 residues.

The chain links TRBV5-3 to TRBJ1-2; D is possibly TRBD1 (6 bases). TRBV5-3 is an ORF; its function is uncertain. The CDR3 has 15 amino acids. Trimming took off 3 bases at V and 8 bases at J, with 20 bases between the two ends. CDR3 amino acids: CARSSPPHRAGGYTF. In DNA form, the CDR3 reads TGTGCCAGAAGCTCCCCGCCCCACAGGGCTGGGGGCTACACCTTC.

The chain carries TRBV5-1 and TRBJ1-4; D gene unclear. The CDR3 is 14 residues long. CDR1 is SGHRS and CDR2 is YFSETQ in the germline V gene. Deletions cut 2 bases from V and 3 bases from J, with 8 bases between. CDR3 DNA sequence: TGCGCCAGCAGCTTTACGGGGTCTAATGAAAAACTGTTTTTT. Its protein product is CASSFTGSNEKLFF.

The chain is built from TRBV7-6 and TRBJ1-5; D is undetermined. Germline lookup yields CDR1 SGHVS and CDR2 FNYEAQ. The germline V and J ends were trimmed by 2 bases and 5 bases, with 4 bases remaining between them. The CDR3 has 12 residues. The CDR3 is CASSLIDQPQHF. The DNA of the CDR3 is TGTGCCAGCAGCTTAATCGATCAGCCCCAGCATTTT.

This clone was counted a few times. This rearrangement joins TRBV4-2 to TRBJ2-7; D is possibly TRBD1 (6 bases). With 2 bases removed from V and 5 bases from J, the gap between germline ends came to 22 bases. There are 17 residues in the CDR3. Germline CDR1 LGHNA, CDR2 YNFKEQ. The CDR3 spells CASSQTPNADPGDEQYF. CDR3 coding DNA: TGTGCCAGCAGCCAAACGCCCAATGCAGACCCAGGGGACGAGCAGTACTTC.

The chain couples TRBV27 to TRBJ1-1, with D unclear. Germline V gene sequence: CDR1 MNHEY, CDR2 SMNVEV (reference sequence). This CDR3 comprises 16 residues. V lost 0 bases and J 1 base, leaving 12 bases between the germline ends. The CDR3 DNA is TGTGCCAGCAGTTTATCAGAGAGGGCGTGGAACACTGAAGCTTTCTTT. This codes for CASSLSERAWNTEAFF.

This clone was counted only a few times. CDR3 amino acids: CASSPRLDSGYNEQFF. CDR3 nucleotide sequence: TGTGCCAGCAGCCCCCGACTGGACTCGGGGTACAATGAGCAGTTCTTC. The chain uses TRBV7-9 and TRBJ2-1; a possible D gene is TRBD2 (5 bases). In germline, CDR1 is SEHNR, CDR2 FQNEAQ (reference sequence). Trimming removed 5 bases from V and 4 bases from J, with 18 bases in between. This CDR3 region has 16 residues.

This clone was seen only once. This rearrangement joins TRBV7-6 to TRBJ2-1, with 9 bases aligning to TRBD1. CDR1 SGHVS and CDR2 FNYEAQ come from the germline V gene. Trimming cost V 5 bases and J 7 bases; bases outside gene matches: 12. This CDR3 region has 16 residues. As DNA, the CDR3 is TGTGCCAGCAGCCTCATTACAGGGGGCGTGATTAATGAGCAGTTCTTC. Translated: CASSLITGGVINEQFF.

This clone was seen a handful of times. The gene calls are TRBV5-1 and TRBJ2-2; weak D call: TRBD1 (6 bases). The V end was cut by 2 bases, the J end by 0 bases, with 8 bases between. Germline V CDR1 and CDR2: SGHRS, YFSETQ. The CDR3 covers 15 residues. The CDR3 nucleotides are TGCGCCAGCAGCTTCCAGGGGCCGAACACCGGGGAGCTGTTTTTT. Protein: CASSFQGPNTGELFF. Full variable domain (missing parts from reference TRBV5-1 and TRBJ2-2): KAGVTQTPRYLIKTRGQQVTLSCSPISGHRSVSWYQQTPGQGLQFLFEYFSETQRNKGNFPGRFSGRQFSNSRSEMNVSTLELGDSALYLCASSFQGPNTGELFFGEGSRLTVL.

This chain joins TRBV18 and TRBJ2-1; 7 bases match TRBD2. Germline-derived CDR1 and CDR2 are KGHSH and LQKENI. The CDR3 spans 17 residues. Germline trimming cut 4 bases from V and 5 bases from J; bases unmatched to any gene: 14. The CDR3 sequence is CASSQFFSGDLNNEQFF. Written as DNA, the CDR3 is TGTGCCAGCTCACAGTTTTTCAGCGGGGACCTAAACAATGAGCAGTTCTTC.

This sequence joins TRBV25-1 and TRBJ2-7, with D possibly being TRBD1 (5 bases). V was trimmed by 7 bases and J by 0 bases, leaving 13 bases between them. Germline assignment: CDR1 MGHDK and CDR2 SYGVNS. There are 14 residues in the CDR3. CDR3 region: CASIPGRGSYEQYF. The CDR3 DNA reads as TGTGCCAGCATACCAGGGCGAGGCTCCTACGAGCAGTACTTC.

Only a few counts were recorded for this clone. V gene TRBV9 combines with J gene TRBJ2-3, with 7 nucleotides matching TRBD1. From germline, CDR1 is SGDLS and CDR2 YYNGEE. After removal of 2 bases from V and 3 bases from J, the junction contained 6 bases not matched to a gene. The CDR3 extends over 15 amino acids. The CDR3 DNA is TGTGCCAGCAGCGTTGTGGGGACAGATACAGATACGCAGTATTTT. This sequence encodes CASSVVGTDTDTQYF. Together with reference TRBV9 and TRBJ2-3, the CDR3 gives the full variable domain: DSGVTQTPKHLITATGQRVTLRCSPRSGDLSVYWYQQSLDQGLQFLIQYYNGEERAKGNILERFSAQQFPDLHSELNLSSLELGDSALYFCASSVVGTDTDTQYFGPGTRLTVL.

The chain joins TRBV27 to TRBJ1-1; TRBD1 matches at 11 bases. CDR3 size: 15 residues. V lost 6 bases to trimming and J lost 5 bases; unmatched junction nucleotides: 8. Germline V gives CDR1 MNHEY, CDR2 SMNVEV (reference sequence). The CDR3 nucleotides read TGTGCCAGCAGCCTGGACAGGGGGCTAGGGACTGAAGCTTTCTTT. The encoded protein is CASSLDRGLGTEAFF.

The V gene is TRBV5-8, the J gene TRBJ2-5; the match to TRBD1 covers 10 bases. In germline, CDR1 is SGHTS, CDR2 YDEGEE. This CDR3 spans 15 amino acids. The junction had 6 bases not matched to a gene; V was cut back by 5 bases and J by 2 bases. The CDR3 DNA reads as TGTGCCAGCAGATGGGGGACAGGGGAACAAGAGACCCAGTACTTC. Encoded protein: CASRWGTGEQETQYF.

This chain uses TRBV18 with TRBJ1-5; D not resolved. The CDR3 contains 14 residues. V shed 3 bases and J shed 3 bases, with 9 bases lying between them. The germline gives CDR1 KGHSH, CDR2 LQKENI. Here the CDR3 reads CASSPTRTNQPQHF. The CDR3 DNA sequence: TGTGCCAGCTCACCGACACGCACCAATCAGCCCCAGCATTTT.

CDR3 sequence: CAISENNRDRGSPLHF. The CDR3 DNA reads as TGTGCCATCAGTGAGAACAACCGGGACAGGGGATCACCCCTCCACTTT. The chain uses TRBV10-3 and TRBJ1-6; 10 nucleotides line up with TRBD1. This CDR3 has 16 amino acids. Germline-derived CDR1 and CDR2 are ENHRY and SYGVKD. Trimming cost V 2 bases and J 10 bases; bases outside gene matches: 8.

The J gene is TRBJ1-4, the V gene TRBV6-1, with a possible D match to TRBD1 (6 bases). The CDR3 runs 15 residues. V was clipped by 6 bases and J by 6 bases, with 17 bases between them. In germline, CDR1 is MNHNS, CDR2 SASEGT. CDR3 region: CASSPQGRQDEKLFF. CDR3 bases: TGTGCCAGCAGCCCACAGGGCCGTCAGGATGAAAAACTGTTTTTT.

The CDR3 DNA sequence: TGTGCCAGTAAAGCAGGGTCGGTGGGCACTGAAGCTTTCTTT. Its protein is CASKAGSVGTEAFF. The chain recombines TRBV19 with TRBJ1-1; tentatively, D is TRBD1 (5 bases). Trimming shortened V by 7 bases and J by 4 bases, and 16 bases separated the two germline ends. The germline V gene has CDR1 LNHDA and CDR2 SQIVND (reference sequence). CDR3 length: 14 amino acids.

CDR3 DNA: TGTGCCAGCAGCGTACAGGGGTGGACTGAAGCTTTCTTT. Encoded protein: CASSVQGWTEAFF. V and J are TRBV5-6 and TRBJ1-1; 7 nucleotides line up with TRBD1. Germline-derived CDR1 and CDR2 are SGHDT and YYEEEE. The CDR3 contains 13 residues. V lost 4 bases, J lost 5 bases, and 5 bases stayed unmatched.